One sample yielded the 31 T cell receptor beta chains listed below, sequenced in a study of cytomegalovirus exposure and HLA in healthy donors. The PCR used 60 Vbeta and 13 Jbeta primers. This table comes from immunoSEQ multiplex PCR, and its TCRdb copy is limited to in-frame clones, with some not included. The sample has 110,000 to 150,000 clones; approximately 80% are singletons. Material for sequencing was PBMCs. All receptors come from a female donor in good health and CMV-seronegative.

J is TRBJ2-7 and V is TRBV15, with 8 bases aligning to TRBD2. Per the germline V gene, CDR1 is LNHNV and CDR2 is YYDKDF (reference sequence). There are 15 residues in the CDR3. Unmatched junction bases numbered 9, after V lost 1 base and J lost 7 bases. CDR3: CATSRAGTSAREQYF. CDR3 coding DNA: TGTGCCACCAGCAGAGCCGGGACTAGTGCACGGGAGCAGTACTTC.

This clone has a single count. This chain links TRBV28 with TRBJ2-7; D gene unclear. Looked up from germline, CDR1 is MDHEN and CDR2 is SYDVKM. This CDR3 region has 13 residues. The V end lost 2 bases, the J end lost 3 bases, and 8 bases lay between the germline ends. The CDR3: CASSLPHSYEQYF. Here the CDR3 DNA reads TGTGCCAGCAGTTTACCCCACAGCTACGAGCAGTACTTC.

The rearrangement links TRBV30 to TRBJ1-6; 7 bases match TRBD1. CDR1 is GTSNPN and CDR2 is SVGIG in the germline V gene (reference sequence). V gave up 0 bases and J gave up 6 bases; unmatched junction bases: 8. This CDR3 is built from 16 residues. The CDR3 here is CAWSVGQGTANSPLHF. In nucleotides, the CDR3 is TGTGCCTGGAGTGTAGGGCAGGGGACAGCTAATTCACCCCTCCACTTT.

V and J are TRBV30 and TRBJ2-7; D is perhaps TRBD2 (6 bases). Germline loops: CDR1 GTSNPN, CDR2 SVGIG (reference sequence). Trimming left V 3 bases short and J 0 bases short, with 9 bases between. CDR3 length equals 13 residues. The DNA for the CDR3 is TGTGCCTGGAGCCAGACTAGCTCCTACGAGCAGTACTTC. It codes for CAWSQTSSYEQYF.

CDR3 region: CASSDSGADTQYF. In DNA, the CDR3 is TGTGCCAGCAGTGACTCCGGGGCAGATACGCAGTATTTT. V is TRBV6-4 and J is TRBJ2-3; weak D call: TRBD2 (5 bases). Germline V gene lookup returns CDR1 MRHNA and CDR2 SNTAGT. This CDR3 spans 13 amino acids. The V and J ends lost 0 bases and 4 bases respectively, with 5 bases between them.

The V call is TRBV30, the J call TRBJ1-2; unclear D gene. Between the trimmed V and J ends, which lost 3 bases and 4 bases, there was a span of 9 bases. CDR3 length: 12 residues. The germline V gene has CDR1 GTSNPN and CDR2 SVGIG (reference sequence). The CDR3 spells CAWRSTGYGYTF. The CDR3 coding sequence is TGTGCCTGGAGAAGTACTGGCTATGGCTACACCTTC.

The chain employs TRBV6-4 and TRBJ1-5, with 8 bases matching TRBD1. The CDR3 extends over 16 amino acids. With 1 base clipped from V and 4 bases from J, the junction kept 6 bases outside the gene matches. Germline-derived CDR1 and CDR2 are MRHNA and SNTAGT. In nucleotides, the CDR3 is TGTGCCAGCAGTGACTGGATCGGACAGGGAAATCAGCCCCAGCATTTT. Protein: CASSDWIGQGNQPQHF.

V is TRBV5-1 and J is TRBJ2-3, with 10 bases aligning to TRBD2. V lost 0 bases, J lost 4 bases, and 5 bases stayed unmatched. The CDR3 length is 16 residues. The V gene's germline CDR1 is SGHRS and CDR2 YFSETQ. The CDR3 DNA reads as TGCGCCAGCAGCTTGGGGCTAGCGGGAGTCCCAGATACGCAGTATTTT. Translation: CASSLGLAGVPDTQYF.

This rearrangement joins TRBV5-4 to TRBJ1-6, with 11 bases matching TRBD1. CDR3 size: 17 residues. Losses at the gene ends were 4 bases for V and 4 bases for J; bases not matched to a gene: 7. CDR1 is SGHNT, CDR2 YYREEE, per germline (reference sequence). CDR3 DNA sequence: TGTGCCAGCAGCAGAGGACAGGGGGCTCATTATAATTCACCCCTCCACTTT. It yields the protein CASSRGQGAHYNSPLHF.

This chain uses TRBV6-6 with TRBJ1-1; TRBD1 might be the D (5 bases). Germline V gene data show CDR1 as MNHNY and CDR2 as SVGAGI (reference sequence). V was cut by 9 bases and J by 3 bases, with 17 bases left in between. CDR3 length: 14 residues. This CDR3 is CASQGPRGDTEAFF. The CDR3 DNA reads as TGTGCCAGTCAGGGCCCGCGTGGGGACACTGAAGCTTTCTTT.

The J gene is TRBJ2-7, the V gene TRBV14; the D is unclear. This CDR3 has 14 residues. V lost 5 bases and J lost 0, with 11 bases in between. Germline-derived CDR1 and CDR2 are SGHDN and FVKESK. The CDR3 loop is CASSLWPDSYEQYF. DNA for the CDR3: TGTGCCAGCAGCTTATGGCCTGACTCCTACGAGCAGTACTTC.

The genes are TRBV27 and TRBJ2-1; no reliable D call. From germline, CDR1 is MNHEY and CDR2 SMNVEV (reference sequence). CDR3 length equals 13 residues. With 6 bases removed from V and 6 bases from J, the gap between germline ends came to 12 bases. The CDR3 is CASRLSKSNEQFF. The CDR3 DNA follows: TGTGCCAGCAGGCTCAGTAAGTCCAATGAGCAGTTCTTC.

This chain joins TRBV27 and TRBJ2-1, with a tentative D call TRBD1 (6 bases). The CDR3 consists of 14 residues. Trimming stripped 1 base from V and 4 bases from J, with 8 bases between. CDR1 and CDR2 from the germline V gene are MNHEY and SMNVEV (reference sequence). This CDR3 is CASSLYRGYNEQFF. CDR3 DNA sequence: TGTGCCAGCAGTTTATATAGGGGGTACAATGAGCAGTTCTTC.

The chain links TRBV10-3 to TRBJ1-1; a possible D gene is TRBD1 (6 bases). Germline values: CDR1 ENHRY, CDR2 SYGVKD. V was trimmed by 4 bases and J by 0 bases, leaving 9 bases between them. This CDR3 is built from 14 residues. The CDR3 nucleotides are TGTGCCATCAGTGGGACAGTACTGAACACTGAAGCTTTCTTT. Translation gives CAISGTVLNTEAFF.

This clone appeared a few times. The gene calls are TRBV19 and TRBJ1-2; 7 bases agree with TRBD1. V was clipped by 3 bases and J by 3 bases; unmatched bases: 7. CDR3 length equals 15 residues. Germline-derived CDR1 and CDR2 are LNHDA and SQIVND (reference sequence). The CDR3 coding sequence is TGTGCCAGTAGTATGGGGACAGACTCCTACTATGGCTACACCTTC. Translated, it gives CASSMGTDSYYGYTF.

The V call is TRBV23-1, the J call TRBJ1-2, with 10 bases matching TRBD1. TRBV23-1 is an open reading frame whose function is uncertain. The CDR3 has 17 residues. J was trimmed by 8 bases and V by 0 bases; bases with no gene match: 12. The CDR3 is CASSQSPLTGGAGGYTF. DNA for the CDR3: TGCGCCAGCAGTCAATCCCCTTTGACAGGGGGCGCGGGAGGCTACACCTTC.

This clone was seen more than once but under ten times. This chain links TRBV19 with TRBJ1-5; 8 bases are shared with TRBD1. The ends lost 3 bases at V and 6 bases at J; junction bases unmatched: 7. Germline V gene lookup returns CDR1 LNHDA and CDR2 SQIVND (reference sequence). The CDR3 is made up of 15 amino acids. The DNA of the CDR3 is TGTGCCAGTAGTATTGGACAGGGTGTGGGTCAGCCCCAGCATTTT. This translates into CASSIGQGVGQPQHF.

The chain has TRBV4-1 and TRBJ2-2; 11 bases are a match to TRBD2. Germline values: CDR1 MGHRA, CDR2 YSYEKL. Unmatched junction bases numbered 10, after V lost 0 bases and J lost 4 bases. This CDR3 region has 19 residues. In DNA form, the CDR3 reads TGCGCCAGCAGCCAAGAAACTAGCGGGAGCACGTTTGGCACCGGGGAGCTGTTTTTT. Protein: CASSQETSGSTFGTGELFF.

The chain has TRBV6-5 and TRBJ2-3; no definite D call. This CDR3 has 13 amino acids. CDR1 MNHEY and CDR2 SVGAGI come from the germline V gene. V was pared by 4 bases and J by 8 bases, with 13 bases between. CDR3 sequence: CASSSAPEPTQYF. CDR3 nucleotide sequence: TGTGCCAGCAGTTCCGCCCCGGAGCCTACGCAGTATTTT.

The chain is built from TRBV7-2 and TRBJ1-1, with a weak D call TRBD1 (5 bases). The CDR3 is 15 residues long. Germline values: CDR1 SGHTA, CDR2 FQGNSA. V shed 5 bases and J shed 0 bases, with 13 bases lying between them. The CDR3 reads CASSGKQVLNTEAFF. The DNA for the CDR3 is TGTGCCAGCAGCGGAAAACAGGTGCTGAACACTGAAGCTTTCTTT. The full variable domain, its missing parts supplied by reference TRBV7-2 and TRBJ1-1, is GAGVSQSPSNKVTEKGKDVELRCDPISGHTALYWYRQSLGQGLEFLIYFQGNSAPDKSGLPSDRFSAERTGGSVSTLTIQRTQQEDSAVYLCASSGKQVLNTEAFFGQGTRLTVV.

The rearrangement links TRBV11-2 to TRBJ2-3, with 7 bases fitting TRBD1. This CDR3 is built from 17 residues. Germline V gene sequence: CDR1 SGHAT, CDR2 FQNNGV. V lost 1 base, J lost 1 base, and 8 bases stayed unmatched. The CDR3 protein is CASSLGQQGIGTDTQYF. As DNA, the CDR3 is TGTGCCAGCAGCTTAGGCCAACAGGGGATCGGCACAGATACGCAGTATTTT. Using reference TRBV11-2 and TRBJ2-3 for the parts outside the CDR3, the full variable domain is EAGVAQSPRYKIIEKRQSVAFWCNPISGHATLYWYQQILGQGPKLLIQFQNNGVVDDSQLPKDRFSAERLKGVDSTLKIQPAKLEDSAVYLCASSLGQQGIGTDTQYFGPGTRLTVL.

The J gene is TRBJ1-2, the V gene TRBV28; TRBD1 matches at 7 bases. The germline V gene has CDR1 MDHEN and CDR2 SYDVKM. Trimming took 3 bases from V and 2 from J; bases not matched to a gene: 6. There are 15 residues in the CDR3. CDR3 residues: CASSFLDRTNYGYTF. The DNA of the CDR3 is TGTGCCAGCAGTTTTTTGGACAGGACCAACTATGGCTACACCTTC.

The chain is built from TRBV19 and TRBJ2-5, with D possibly TRBD1 on 5 matching bases. V shed 4 bases and J shed 2 bases, with 17 bases lying between them. Germline values: CDR1 LNHDA, CDR2 SQIVND (reference sequence). The CDR3 has 16 amino acids. The CDR3 loop is CASSKVPTGSQETQYF. For the CDR3, the DNA is TGTGCCAGTAGTAAGGTCCCCACAGGTTCTCAAGAGACCCAGTACTTC.

The chain carries TRBV6-5 and TRBJ1-2; D is uncertain. The CDR3 is made up of 15 amino acids. CDR1 is MNHEY and CDR2 is SVGAGI in the germline V gene. Trimming shortened V by 2 bases and J by 0 bases, and 10 bases separated the two germline ends. The CDR3 loop reads CASSYIRGPNYGYTF. The CDR3 DNA reads as TGTGCCAGCAGTTACATCCGGGGTCCTAACTATGGCTACACCTTC.

The chain employs TRBV6-5 and TRBJ1-1, with 9 positions matching TRBD1. The junction had 6 bases not matched to a gene; V was cut back by 5 bases and J by 5 bases. Germline CDR1 reads MNHEY; CDR2 reads SVGAGI. This CDR3 is 14 amino acids long. The DNA for the CDR3 is TGTGCCAGCAGTCGTACAGGGGGCGAGACTGAAGCTTTCTTT. It translates to CASSRTGGETEAFF.

The chain joins TRBV11-2 to TRBJ1-2; D not certain. The CDR3 loop spans 13 amino acids. V dropped 7 bases and J dropped 7 bases, with 16 bases sitting between them. In germline, CDR1 is SGHAT, CDR2 FQNNGV. CDR3 residues: CASTSHRGVGYTF. The CDR3 bases are TGTGCCAGCACCTCACACCGCGGAGTTGGCTACACCTTC.

This clone was seen just once. The gene calls are TRBV7-2 and TRBJ2-2; 10 positions agree with TRBD1. This CDR3 is built from 14 residues. Germline values: CDR1 SGHTA, CDR2 FQGNSA. The junction had 5 bases not matched to a gene; V was cut back by 8 bases and J by 5 bases. CDR3: CASGDRGGTGELFF. CDR3 in DNA: TGTGCCAGCGGGGACAGGGGCGGAACCGGGGAGCTGTTTTTT.

The chain links TRBV10-2 to TRBJ1-5; 8 positions agree with TRBD1. The CDR3 contains 16 residues. Germline trimming cut 6 bases from V and 3 bases from J; bases unmatched to any gene: 10. Per the germline V gene, CDR1 is WSHSY and CDR2 is SAAADI. Here the CDR3 reads CASSSVDRGINQPQHF. CDR3 nucleotide sequence: TGCGCCAGCAGCTCCGTAGACAGGGGAATCAATCAGCCCCAGCATTTT.

The V gene is TRBV9, the J gene TRBJ2-5, with D possibly being TRBD1 (6 bases). CDR3 length: 14 amino acids. The germline V and J ends were trimmed by 4 bases and 2 bases, with 12 bases remaining between them. Germline loops: CDR1 SGDLS, CDR2 YYNGEE. The CDR3 loop reads CASSLGQRQETQYF. The CDR3 coding sequence is TGTGCCAGCAGCCTCGGACAGAGACAAGAGACCCAGTACTTC.

The V and J genes are TRBV14 and TRBJ1-3; D remains ambiguous. Germline V CDR1 and CDR2: SGHDN, FVKESK. The V end lost 6 bases, the J end lost 0 bases, and 3 bases lay between the germline ends. The CDR3 has 12 amino acids. In DNA, the CDR3 is TGTGCCAGCAGTCACTCTGGAAACACCATATATTTT. It yields the protein CASSHSGNTIYF.

In this sample, this clone turned up a few times. CDR3 DNA sequence: TGTGCCAGCAGCGTAGGGGCCCGACCGGCGGAAGCTTTCTTT. Translating gives CASSVGARPAEAFF. The chain joins TRBV9 to TRBJ1-1; D not resolved. This CDR3 is built from 14 residues. Germline CDR1 and CDR2: SGDLS and YYNGEE. V gave up 0 bases and J gave up 8 bases, with 14 bases separating them.